The clone carrying this TCR beta chain was observed a few times. Its antigen is undetermined. The germline V gene encodes CDR1 MDHEN and CDR2 SYDVKM. The CDR3 extends over 15 amino acids. J gave up 3 bases and V 6 bases, and 11 bases lay outside the gene matches. The entry originates in a study of post-analysis software for immune sequencing data. Findings of the study overall: Controls had lower frequencies than patients of about 5 TRBV segments, which included TRBV5-6, TRBV5-1 and TRBV20-1.

Unique molecular identifiers featured in each of the TCR beta cDNA libraries. Starting from roughly 1.1 to 9.2 million T cells, the study yielded 500,000 or so cDNA molecules. TCRdb re-derived calls from the PCR reads in MiXCR, one entry per CDR3 protein. The table shows hundreds of thousands of distinct CDR3 sequences, with roughly 29% occurring only once. The sequence was collected from a girl under 18 with multiple sclerosis. Input material: blood. The genes are TRBV28 and TRBJ2-7, with 7 bases lining up with TRBD1. CDR3: CASSKTRDSVYEQYF. CDR3 nucleotide sequence: TGTGCCAGCAGCAAAACCCGGGACAGTGTCTACGAGCAGTACTTC.